This T cell receptor (beta chain) was profiled in a study of blood T cell repertoires in COVID-19. This CDR3 contains 15 residues. Germline CDR1 is MDHEN and CDR2 is SYDVKM. The V end was cut by 1 base, the J end by 4 bases, with 13 bases between. Here immunoSEQ multiplex PCR was the method, and the copy in TCRdb shows in-frame clones only, minus some. The sample consists of under 250,000 clones, 80% of them appearing once. The chain combines TRBV28 with TRBJ1-1, with D perhaps matching TRBD1 (5 bases). Specimen: peripheral blood. This TCR came from a human donor in a cohort sampled during active COVID-19. The DNA of the CDR3 is TGTGCCAGCAGTTTATCCCAGGGAGGAAGCACTGAAGCTTTCTTT. Its protein product is CASSLSQGGSTEAFF.